Below are 21 T cell receptor beta chains sequenced from a single sample in a study of T-cell reconstitution after alpha-beta-depleted transplantation in children. The TCRbeta library was prepared with unique molecular identifiers. TCRdb fed the PCR reads into MiXCR, producing one record per CDR3 protein. The sample consists of 85,000 to 120,000 distinct CDR3 sequences, approximately 6% of them appearing once. Sequences were derived from PBMCs, mostly from graft donor cells, sampled 60 days after TCRalphabeta/CD19-depleted stem cell transplant. These receptors originate from a female patient aged 2 to 10 who had a stem cell transplant for Fanconi anemia, so the T cells may come from the graft donor.

This chain links TRBV27 with TRBJ2-1; perhaps D is TRBD1 or TRBD2 (6 bases each). Trimming removed 1 base at V and 8 bases at J, with 18 bases between. Germline-derived CDR1 and CDR2 are MNHEY and SMNVEV (reference sequence). This CDR3 is 16 amino acids long. CDR3 DNA: TGTGCCAGCAGTTTATGGTTTCCGGGGGCCCTCGATGAGCAGTTCTTC. Its translation is CASSLWFPGALDEQFF.

This clonotype was seen ten or more times. The chain employs TRBV25-1 and TRBJ2-1, with 7 bases matching TRBD2. Germline values: CDR1 MGHDK, CDR2 SYGVNS. V was clipped by 2 bases and J by 5 bases; unmatched bases: 15. The CDR3 spans 18 residues. The CDR3 region is CASSEAGTLREWNNEQFF. The CDR3 nucleotides are TGTGCCAGCAGTGAAGCGGGTACTTTGCGGGAGTGGAACAATGAGCAGTTCTTC.

This chain joins TRBV28 and TRBJ1-2; 8 bases are shared with TRBD1. With V trimmed by 5 bases and J by 4 bases, 9 bases remained unmatched. Per germline, CDR1 MDHEN and CDR2 SYDVKM. The CDR3 totals 15 residues. The CDR3: CASSRTGSGVYGYTF. As DNA, the CDR3 is TGTGCCAGCAGTCGGACAGGGTCAGGAGTCTATGGCTACACCTTC.

This clonotype was observed at least ten times. V and J are TRBV20-1 and TRBJ2-3; 9 bases are shared with TRBD2. Germline CDR1 is DFQATT and CDR2 is SNEGSKA (reference sequence). The CDR3 spans 15 residues. V shed 2 bases and J 4 bases; nucleotides not matched to a gene: 7. The CDR3 sequence is CSARRPSGVPDTQYF. CDR3 bases: TGCAGTGCTAGAAGGCCTAGCGGGGTCCCAGATACGCAGTATTTT.

V is TRBV6-1 and J is TRBJ2-2; TRBD2 agrees at 8 bases. The CDR3 consists of 17 residues. Germline values: CDR1 MNHNS, CDR2 SASEGT. The V gene end was trimmed by 2 bases and the J gene end by 2 bases; junction bases not matched to a gene: 7. CDR3 DNA: TGTGCCAGCAGTGAAAGGGGTAGCGGGGATAACACCGGGGAGCTGTTTTTT. This codes for CASSERGSGDNTGELFF.

This clonotype has a handful of counts. This chain connects TRBV7-9 to TRBJ1-4; 7 positions agree with TRBD1. The V segment lost 5 bases and the J segment 6 bases; nucleotides outside the gene matches: 9. Germline V lookup: CDR1 SEHNR, CDR2 FQNEAQ (reference sequence). The CDR3 has 15 amino acids. The CDR3 sequence: CASSQQGRRDEKLFF. CDR3 in DNA: TGTGCCAGCAGCCAACAGGGGAGGCGGGATGAAAAACTGTTTTTT.

Many counts were recorded for this clonotype. The rearrangement joins TRBV9 to TRBJ2-1; 11 positions agree with TRBD2. V was clipped by 6 bases and J by 2 bases; unmatched bases: 4. Germline V gene data show CDR1 as SGDLS and CDR2 as YYNGEE. The CDR3 totals 15 residues. The CDR3 loop reads CASNPGLAAYNEQFF. As DNA, the CDR3 is TGTGCCAGCAACCCGGGACTAGCGGCCTACAATGAGCAGTTCTTC.

V and J are TRBV28 and TRBJ2-5, with a weak D call TRBD2 (5 bases). The germline gives CDR1 MDHEN, CDR2 SYDVKM. The CDR3 is 15 amino acids. V lost 3 bases and J 1 base, leaving 12 bases between the germline ends. DNA of the CDR3: TGTGCCAGCAGTTTCGGTGGAGGACCCCAAGAGACCCAGTACTTC. Amino acid sequence: CASSFGGGPQETQYF.

The chain carries TRBV10-3 and TRBJ1-6; 8 bases align to TRBD1. The germline V gene has CDR1 ENHRY and CDR2 SYGVKD. The trim removed 6 bases at V and 5 bases at J, leaving 3 bases unmatched. The CDR3 length is 14 residues. The CDR3: CAIRTGQDNSPLHF. Here the CDR3 DNA reads TGTGCCATCAGAACGGGACAGGATAATTCACCCCTCCACTTT.

The V and J genes are TRBV12-3 or TRBV12-4 and TRBJ2-2; 12 positions match TRBD2. There are 16 residues in the CDR3. Unmatched junction bases numbered 4, after V lost 6 bases and J lost 2 bases. The CDR3 DNA reads TGTGCCAGCAGCTGGACTAGCGGGGTAAACACCGGGGAGCTGTTTTTT. Translating gives CASSWTSGVNTGELFF.

This clonotype came up many times. The rearrangement joins TRBV9 to TRBJ1-2, with 12 bases lining up with TRBD1. CDR1 and CDR2 (germline): SGDLS, YYNGEE. The CDR3 runs 16 residues. Unmatched junction bases numbered 4, after V lost 0 bases and J lost 4 bases. In DNA form, the CDR3 reads TGTGCCAGCAGCGTAGGGGACAGGGGGCGAGTCTATGGCTACACCTTC. Its protein product is CASSVGDRGRVYGYTF.

This sequence joins TRBV2 and TRBJ2-2; possibly TRBD2 for D (5 bases). This CDR3 region has 13 residues. V dropped 3 bases and J dropped 7 bases, with 9 bases sitting between them. Germline CDR1 is SNHLY and CDR2 is FYNNEI. DNA of the CDR3: TGTGCCAGCAGTGACCTGGGGAGCGGGGAGCTGTTTTTT. Protein sequence: CASSDLGSGELFF.

In its sample, this clonotype was seen many times. The CDR3 reads CSVETSGVYNEQFF. The CDR3 bases are TGCAGCGTTGAGACTAGCGGGGTCTACAATGAGCAGTTCTTC. The chain recombines TRBV29-1 with TRBJ2-1; the match to TRBD2 covers 11 bases. The CDR3 sequence is 14 residues long. The trim removed 3 bases at V and 3 bases at J, leaving 1 base unmatched. Germline-derived CDR1 and CDR2 are SQVTM and ANQGSEA.

This chain joins TRBV18 and TRBJ2-7; 12 positions agree with TRBD2. The CDR3 covers 14 residues. CDR1 is KGHSH and CDR2 is LQKENI in the germline V gene. Trimming cost V 3 bases and J 4 bases; bases outside gene matches: 1. The CDR3 DNA is TGTGCCAGCTCACCGGGACTAGCGGGTTACGAGCAGTACTTC. It is translated as CASSPGLAGYEQYF.

This clonotype was picked up many times. The V and J genes are TRBV21-1 and TRBJ2-3. TRBV21-1 is an annotated pseudogene. The CDR3 extends over 10 amino acids. For the CDR3, the DNA is TGTGCCCCAGACGCAGATACGCAGTATTTT. Translating it yields CAPDADTQYF.

This clonotype was observed at least ten times. The rearrangement links TRBV12-3 or TRBV12-4 to TRBJ2-7, with no clear D. The V gene lost 3 bases and the J gene lost 3 bases, with 9 bases spanning the gap. CDR3 length: 13 amino acids. Written as DNA, the CDR3 is TGTGCCAGCAGTTTTCTGGGTTTCTACGAGCAGTACTTC. Translation: CASSFLGFYEQYF.

This clonotype has at least ten counts. This chain links TRBV5-1 with TRBJ2-5; D perhaps matches TRBD1 (5 bases). The germline V and J ends were trimmed by 2 bases and 2 bases, with 13 bases remaining between them. Germline CDR1 reads SGHRS; CDR2 reads YFSETQ. CDR3 length: 15 residues. CDR3: CASSFLRVAQETQYF. The CDR3 bases are TGCGCCAGCAGCTTTCTCAGGGTAGCTCAAGAGACCCAGTACTTC.

In this sample, this clonotype turned up a few times. The gene calls are TRBV7-9 and TRBJ1-5; D perhaps matches TRBD1 (6 bases). This CDR3 comprises 14 residues. Germline-derived CDR1 and CDR2 are SEHNR and FQNEAQ (reference sequence). Trimming left V 1 base short and J 4 bases short, with 8 bases between. CDR3 in amino acids: CASSLGGPNQPQHF. Written as DNA, the CDR3 is TGTGCCAGCAGCTTAGGGGGGCCGAATCAGCCCCAGCATTTT.

This clonotype has a count of ten or more. The rearrangement uses TRBV5-1 and TRBJ2-2; 7 bases map to TRBD1. Germline V lookup: CDR1 SGHRS, CDR2 YFSETQ. The J segment lost 3 bases and the V segment lost 4 bases, leaving 6 bases of the junction unmatched. The CDR3 length is 15 residues. The CDR3 protein is CASSLPQGDTGELFF. For the CDR3, the DNA is TGCGCCAGCAGCCTGCCCCAGGGGGACACCGGGGAGCTGTTTTTT. Full variable domain (missing parts from reference TRBV5-1 and TRBJ2-2): KAGVTQTPRYLIKTRGQQVTLSCSPISGHRSVSWYQQTPGQGLQFLFEYFSETQRNKGNFPGRFSGRQFSNSRSEMNVSTLELGDSALYLCASSLPQGDTGELFFGEGSRLTVL.

The table lists this clonotype with many counts. This chain connects TRBV28 to TRBJ2-3, with 9 positions matching TRBD1. After removal of 1 base from V and 5 bases from J, the junction contained 4 bases not matched to a gene. The CDR3 sequence is 15 residues long. Germline CDR1 MDHEN, CDR2 SYDVKM. The CDR3, as DNA: TGTGCCAGCAGTTTATCGGGACAGGGAGGAGATACGCAGTATTTT. This codes for CASSLSGQGGDTQYF.

This sequence joins TRBV7-8 and TRBJ2-3; 7 nucleotides match TRBD2. CDR1 is SGHVS, CDR2 FQNEAQ, per germline. The CDR3 is 17 residues long. V shed 1 base, J shed 0 bases, and the junction held 7 bases outside the gene matches. As DNA, the CDR3 is TGTGCCAGCAGCTTAGTTTTAGCGGGCTATAGCACAGATACGCAGTATTTT. This sequence encodes CASSLVLAGYSTDTQYF.